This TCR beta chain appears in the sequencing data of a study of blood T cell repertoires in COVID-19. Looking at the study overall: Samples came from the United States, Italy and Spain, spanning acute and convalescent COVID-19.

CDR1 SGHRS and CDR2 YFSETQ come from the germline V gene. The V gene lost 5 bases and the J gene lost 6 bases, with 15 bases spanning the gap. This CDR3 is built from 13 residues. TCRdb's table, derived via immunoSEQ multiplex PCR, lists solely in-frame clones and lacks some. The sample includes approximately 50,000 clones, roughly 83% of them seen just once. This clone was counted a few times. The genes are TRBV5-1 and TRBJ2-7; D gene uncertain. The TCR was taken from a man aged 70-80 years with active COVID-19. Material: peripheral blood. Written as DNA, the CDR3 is TGCGCCAGCAGTCTTGAGAGCCCCTCCGAGCAGTACTTC. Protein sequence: CASSLESPSEQYF.